This TCR beta chain was sequenced during a study of blood T cells in healthy people across ages. Trimming left V 2 bases short and J 2 bases short, with 6 bases between. CDR3 length equals 13 residues. CDR1 DFQATT and CDR2 SNEGSKA come from the germline V gene (reference sequence). Donors were healthy Caucasian individuals from Russia aged roughly 6 to 95. Drawing of peripheral blood yielded about 10 milliliters from each donor. The second PCR ran about 6 to 12 cycles with a sample-barcoded 5' primer and J-beta primers. A tag from a template-switch adaptor with 12 random nucleotides marked each cDNA molecule. TCRdb itself ran the 5' RACE reads through MiXCR, one entry per CDR3 protein. The sample has about a million distinct CDR3 sequences; under 50% are singletons. Regarding this clonotype: Its matching antigen is unknown.

Findings of the study overall: Age showed a roughly linear inverse relationship with TCR beta diversity per million T cells.

This sequence joins TRBV20-1 and TRBJ2-2, with no clear D. This sequence originates from a man younger than 45 in good health. Sequencing was carried out using blood. In nucleotides, the CDR3 is TGCAGTGCTAGATGGGCTAACACCGGGGAGCTGTTTTTT. Translated: CSARWANTGELFF.